This passage covers 10 T cell receptor beta chains from one sample sequenced in a study of spatial heterogeneity in lung cancer. TCRdb fed the 5' RACE reads into MiXCR, producing one record per CDR3 protein. The repertoire holds fewer than 2,000 distinct CDR3 sequences, with about 26% as singletons. Sample time point: sample taken at primary tumor resection. Unsorted tumor, nontumor lung tissue or cryopreserved PBMC supplied the whole RNA. Specimen: PBMCs, collected at surgery. Receptor source: a male donor with early-stage non-small cell lung cancer.

The gene calls are TRBV19 and TRBJ2-2; TRBD2 matches at 8 bases. CDR3 length: 20 amino acids. J was trimmed by 3 bases and V by 7 bases; bases with no gene match: 22. Germline V gene data show CDR1 as LNHDA and CDR2 as SQIVND (reference sequence). DNA of the CDR3: TGTGCCAGTACCGATTTGACCTCGGGGGGGCCTCGAAGGGACACCGGGGAGCTGTTTTTT. It specifies CASTDLTSGGPRRDTGELFF.

In this sample, this clonotype turned up a few times. CDR3 loop: CSARPGTGVGETQYF. The CDR3 DNA sequence: TGCAGTGCTAGGCCCGGGACAGGGGTTGGAGAGACCCAGTACTTC. The chain has TRBV20-1 and TRBJ2-5; TRBD1 agrees at 10 bases. V was pared by 3 bases and J by 4 bases, with 8 bases of the junction left unmatched. CDR1 and CDR2 (germline): DFQATT, SNEGSKA (reference sequence). The CDR3 sequence is 15 residues long.

This chain's CDR3 is CASSLRARARRNTGELFF. The DNA of the CDR3 is TGTGCCAGCAGCTTACGGGCCCGGGCTAGACGGAACACCGGGGAGCTGTTTTTT. The V gene is TRBV7-2, the J gene TRBJ2-2; no clear D gene. The CDR3 is 18 amino acids. V was shortened by 2 bases and J by 1 base, with 17 bases between the two germline ends. Germline lookup yields CDR1 SGHTA and CDR2 FQGNSA.

This clonotype is categorized as medium-sized. V gene TRBV6-2 or TRBV6-3 combines with J gene TRBJ2-2; weak D call: TRBD2 (6 bases). Looked up from germline, CDR1 is MNHEY and CDR2 is SVGEGT. The CDR3 has 14 residues. V was clipped by 5 bases and J by 4 bases, with 11 bases between them. CDR3 sequence reads: CASSVLGGTGELFF. The CDR3 DNA follows: TGTGCCAGCAGTGTCCTGGGGGGCACCGGGGAGCTGTTTTTT.

This clonotype showed up just a few times. This chain uses TRBV7-9 with TRBJ1-1; D call uncertain. The V gene's germline CDR1 is SEHNR and CDR2 FQNEAQ (reference sequence). The CDR3 runs 12 residues. V was shortened by 0 bases and J by 6 bases, with 5 bases between the two germline ends. DNA of the CDR3: TGTGCCAGCAGCTTAGCGGCTCCTGAAGCTTTCTTT. This gives the protein CASSLAAPEAFF.

This clonotype was counted many times. V is TRBV5-1 and J is TRBJ2-6; TRBD1 or TRBD2 may be the D gene (6 bases each). V was shortened by 3 bases and J by 1 base, with 14 bases between the two germline ends. The CDR3 loop spans 17 amino acids. Per germline, CDR1 SGHRS and CDR2 YFSETQ. In DNA, the CDR3 is TGCGCCAGCAGCTCGAGGGGGGCTAATTCTGGGGCCAACGTCCTGACTTTC. It translates to CASSSRGANSGANVLTF.

The table lists this clonotype with many counts. The chain couples TRBV7-9 to TRBJ1-4; 8 bases match TRBD1. Germline V gives CDR1 SEHNR, CDR2 FQNEAQ (reference sequence). J lost 4 bases, V lost 7 bases, and 8 bases had no gene match. CDR3 length: 15 residues. CDR3 in DNA: TGTGCCAGCACCCCTCCGGACAGGGTTAATGAAAAACTGTTTTTT. Its translation is CASTPPDRVNEKLFF.

The V call is TRBV4-2, the J call TRBJ1-6, with 7 bases identical to TRBD1. Germline V gene data show CDR1 as LGHNA and CDR2 as YNFKEQ. The CDR3 loop spans 15 amino acids. Trimming cost V 1 base and J 14 bases; bases outside gene matches: 11. The CDR3 sequence: CASSQGQGDPSTLHF. The DNA of the CDR3 is TGTGCCAGCAGCCAAGGACAGGGAGACCCCTCGACCCTCCACTTT.

The gene calls are TRBV20-1 and TRBJ2-1, with 10 bases that match TRBD2. Germline CDR1 reads DFQATT; CDR2 reads SNEGSKA (reference sequence). J was trimmed by 2 bases and V by 7 bases; bases with no gene match: 5. The CDR3 is made up of 14 amino acids. The CDR3 bases are TGCAGTGGTGGAGCGGGAGGGACCTACAATGAGCAGTTCTTC. It translates to CSGGAGGTYNEQFF.

The chain recombines TRBV5-1 with TRBJ2-6; D possibly corresponds to TRBD1 (6 bases). This CDR3 region has 16 residues. The germline gives CDR1 SGHRS, CDR2 YFSETQ. Trimming pared 4 bases from V and 1 base from J, leaving 12 bases between. The CDR3 bases are TGCGCCAGCAGCCCACAGGGATGGTCTGGGGCCAACGTCCTGACTTTC. It specifies CASSPQGWSGANVLTF.